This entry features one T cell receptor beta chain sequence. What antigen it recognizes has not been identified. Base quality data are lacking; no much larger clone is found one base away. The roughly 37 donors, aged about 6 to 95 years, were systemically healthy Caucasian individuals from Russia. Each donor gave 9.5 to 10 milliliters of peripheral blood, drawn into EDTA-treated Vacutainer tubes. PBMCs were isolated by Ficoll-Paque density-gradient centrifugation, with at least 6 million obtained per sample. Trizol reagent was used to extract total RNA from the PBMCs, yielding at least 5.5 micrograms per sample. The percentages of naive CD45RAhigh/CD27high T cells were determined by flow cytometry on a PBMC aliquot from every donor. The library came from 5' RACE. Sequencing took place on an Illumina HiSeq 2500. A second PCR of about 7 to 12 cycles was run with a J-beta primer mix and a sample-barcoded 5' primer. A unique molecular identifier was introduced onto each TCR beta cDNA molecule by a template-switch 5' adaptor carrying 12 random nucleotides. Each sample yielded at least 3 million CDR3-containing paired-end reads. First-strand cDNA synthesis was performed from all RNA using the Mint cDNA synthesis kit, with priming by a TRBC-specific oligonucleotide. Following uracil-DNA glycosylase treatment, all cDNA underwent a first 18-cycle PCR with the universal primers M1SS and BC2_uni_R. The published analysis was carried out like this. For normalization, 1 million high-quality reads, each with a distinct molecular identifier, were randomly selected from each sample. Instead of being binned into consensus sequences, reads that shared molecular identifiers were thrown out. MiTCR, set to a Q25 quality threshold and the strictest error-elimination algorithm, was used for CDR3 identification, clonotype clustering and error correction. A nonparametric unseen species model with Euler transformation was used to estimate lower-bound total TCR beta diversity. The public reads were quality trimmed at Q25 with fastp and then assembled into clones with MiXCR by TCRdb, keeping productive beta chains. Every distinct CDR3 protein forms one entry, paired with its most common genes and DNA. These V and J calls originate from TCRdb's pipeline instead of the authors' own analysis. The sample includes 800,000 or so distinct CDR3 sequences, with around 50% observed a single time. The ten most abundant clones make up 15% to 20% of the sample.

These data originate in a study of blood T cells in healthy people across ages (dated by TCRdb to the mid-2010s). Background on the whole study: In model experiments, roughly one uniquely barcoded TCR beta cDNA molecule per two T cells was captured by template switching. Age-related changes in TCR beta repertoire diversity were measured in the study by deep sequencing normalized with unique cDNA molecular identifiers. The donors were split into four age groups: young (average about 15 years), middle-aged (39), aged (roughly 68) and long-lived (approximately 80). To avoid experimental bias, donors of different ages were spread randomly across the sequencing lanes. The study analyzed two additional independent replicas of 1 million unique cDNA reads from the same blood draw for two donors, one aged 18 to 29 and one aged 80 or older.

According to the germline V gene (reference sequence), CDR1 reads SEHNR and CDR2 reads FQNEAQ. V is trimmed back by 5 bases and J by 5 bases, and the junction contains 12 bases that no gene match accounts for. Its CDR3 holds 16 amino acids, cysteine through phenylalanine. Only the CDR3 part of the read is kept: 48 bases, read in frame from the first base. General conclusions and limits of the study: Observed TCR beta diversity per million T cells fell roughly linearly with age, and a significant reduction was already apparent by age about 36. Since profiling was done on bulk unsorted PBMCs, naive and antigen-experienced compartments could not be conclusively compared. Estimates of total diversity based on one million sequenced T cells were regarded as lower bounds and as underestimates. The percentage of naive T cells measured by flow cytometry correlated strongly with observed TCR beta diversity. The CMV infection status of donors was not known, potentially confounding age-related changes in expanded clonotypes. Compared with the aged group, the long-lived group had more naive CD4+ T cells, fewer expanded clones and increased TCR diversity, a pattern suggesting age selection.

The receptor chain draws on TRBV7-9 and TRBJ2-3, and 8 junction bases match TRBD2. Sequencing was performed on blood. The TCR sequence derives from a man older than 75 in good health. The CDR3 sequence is CASSPRGAGALDTQYF. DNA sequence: TGTGCCAGCAGCCCCCGCGGAGCGGGGGCCCTAGATACGCAGTATTTT.